Shown below are 8 T cell receptor beta chains from a single sample sequenced in a study of shared clonotypes between healthy human individuals (dated by TCRdb to about 2020). For the CD8 naive samples, CD45RO-negative cells were positively selected for CCR7, yielding a CD45RA+CCR7+ population from which TemRA cells were excluded. The library was produced with the immunoSEQ multiplex PCR assay. TCRdb holds this immuneACCESS table with in-frame rearrangements only. Some clones are missing; in checked studies, unresolved V genes explain under half, and the rest has no known cause. Present in this sample are almost 700,000 clones, about 91% of which were seen just once. Of the sample, more than 20% is held by the ten largest clones. Sequencing was performed on naive CD8+ T cells sorted from blood. The cell subset or site label of this sample denotes: CD45RA+CCR7+. These receptors all come from a young man in good health.

This chain joins TRBV5-1 and TRBJ1-1; D may be TRBD1 (6 bases). The CDR3 loop spans 19 amino acids. Germline loops: CDR1 SGHRS, CDR2 YFSETQ. The V end lost 1 base, the J end lost 0 bases, and 22 bases lay between the germline ends. The CDR3 is CASSLSNTGGSLMNTEAFF. The CDR3 DNA follows: TGCGCCAGCAGCTTGTCGAACACGGGGGGCAGCTTAATGAACACTGAAGCTTTCTTT.

This chain uses TRBV6-6 with TRBJ1-5; D is ambiguous. The V end was cut by 4 bases, the J end by 0 bases, with 7 bases between. CDR3 length: 14 residues. CDR1 and CDR2 (germline): MNHNY, SVGAGI (reference sequence). CDR3 nucleotides: TGTGCCAGCAGTTTGGGGAATAGCAATCAGCCCCAGCATTTT. Residues: CASSLGNSNQPQHF.

The rearrangement uses TRBV28 and TRBJ2-3; 14 nucleotides line up with TRBD2. With 6 bases clipped from V and 3 bases from J, the junction kept 17 bases outside the gene matches. The CDR3 totals 20 residues. The germline CDR1 and CDR2 sequences are MDHEN and SYDVKM. This CDR3 is CASRPSEGGTSGSWTDTQYF. For the CDR3, the DNA is TGTGCCAGCAGACCCTCGGAGGGGGGGACTAGCGGGAGTTGGACAGATACGCAGTATTTT.

V is TRBV7-8 and J is TRBJ1-1; no clear D. The CDR3 extends over 14 amino acids. Germline V gene data show CDR1 as SGHVS and CDR2 as FQNEAQ. The V gene lost 3 bases and the J gene lost 2 bases, with 10 bases spanning the gap. Written as DNA, the CDR3 is TGTGCCAGCAGCTTCGGGCAGACTAACACTGAAGCTTTCTTT. It is translated as CASSFGQTNTEAFF.

The chain employs TRBV11-2 and TRBJ2-5, with TRBD2 matching over 10 bases. The CDR3 is 17 amino acids. Germline V gives CDR1 SGHAT, CDR2 FQNNGV. After removal of 1 base from V and 5 bases from J, the junction contained 10 bases not matched to a gene. The CDR3 protein is CASSLGAGGLVEETQYF. The DNA for the CDR3 is TGTGCCAGCAGCTTAGGAGCGGGAGGGCTGGTTGAGGAGACCCAGTACTTC.

This chain connects TRBV11-2 to TRBJ2-1; D perhaps matches TRBD2 (5 bases). Germline CDR1 reads SGHAT; CDR2 reads FQNNGV. Deletions cut 1 base from V and 4 bases from J, with 11 bases between. The CDR3 spans 15 residues. Here the CDR3 reads CASSLADGIYNEQFF. The CDR3 DNA follows: TGTGCCAGCAGCTTAGCGGACGGGATTTACAATGAGCAGTTCTTC.

The rearrangement uses TRBV4-1 and TRBJ2-2, with D possibly being TRBD1 or TRBD2 (6 bases each). Germline V lookup: CDR1 MGHRA, CDR2 YSYEKL. Deletions cut 1 base from V and 4 bases from J, with 19 bases between. The CDR3 has 18 amino acids. CDR3 region: CASSQVASGGLSTGELFF. The CDR3 coding sequence is TGCGCCAGCAGCCAAGTTGCCTCTGGGGGGCTGAGCACCGGGGAGCTGTTTTTT.

J is TRBJ2-1 and V is TRBV19; D is unclear. Germline CDR1 reads LNHDA; CDR2 reads SQIVND (reference sequence). V was trimmed by 3 bases and J by 10 bases, leaving 10 bases between them. The CDR3 consists of 12 residues. CDR3 in amino acids: CASSIGGREQFF. Here the CDR3 DNA reads TGTGCCAGTAGTATCGGCGGCAGAGAGCAGTTCTTC.